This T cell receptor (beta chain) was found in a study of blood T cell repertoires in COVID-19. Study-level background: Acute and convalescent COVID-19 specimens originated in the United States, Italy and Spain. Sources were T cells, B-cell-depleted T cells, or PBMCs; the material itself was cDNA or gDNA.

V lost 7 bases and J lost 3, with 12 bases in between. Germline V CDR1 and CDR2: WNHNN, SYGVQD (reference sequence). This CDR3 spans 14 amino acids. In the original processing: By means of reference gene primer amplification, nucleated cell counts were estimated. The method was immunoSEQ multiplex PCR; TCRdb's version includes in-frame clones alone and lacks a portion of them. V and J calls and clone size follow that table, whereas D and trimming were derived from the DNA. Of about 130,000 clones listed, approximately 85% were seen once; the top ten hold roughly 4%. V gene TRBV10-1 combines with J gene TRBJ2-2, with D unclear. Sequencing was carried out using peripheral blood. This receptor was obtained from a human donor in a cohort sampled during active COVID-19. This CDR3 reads CASTQRPDTGELFF. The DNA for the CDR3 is TGCGCCAGCACCCAGAGGCCGGACACCGGGGAGCTGTTTTTT.